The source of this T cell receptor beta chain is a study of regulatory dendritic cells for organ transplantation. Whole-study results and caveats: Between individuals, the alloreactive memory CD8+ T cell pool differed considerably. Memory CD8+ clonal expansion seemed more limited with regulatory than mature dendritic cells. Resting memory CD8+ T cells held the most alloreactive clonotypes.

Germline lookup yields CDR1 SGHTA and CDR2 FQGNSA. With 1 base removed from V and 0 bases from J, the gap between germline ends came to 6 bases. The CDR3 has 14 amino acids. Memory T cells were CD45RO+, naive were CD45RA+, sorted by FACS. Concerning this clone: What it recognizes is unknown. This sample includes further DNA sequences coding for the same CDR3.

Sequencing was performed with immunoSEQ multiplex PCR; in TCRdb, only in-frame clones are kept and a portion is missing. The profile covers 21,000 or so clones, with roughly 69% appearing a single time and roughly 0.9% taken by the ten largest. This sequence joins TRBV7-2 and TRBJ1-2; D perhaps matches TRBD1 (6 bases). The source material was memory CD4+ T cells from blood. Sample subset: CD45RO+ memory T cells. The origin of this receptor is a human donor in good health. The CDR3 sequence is CASSLGTANYGYTF. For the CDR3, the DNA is TGTGCCAGCAGCTTAGGGACAGCTAACTATGGCTACACCTTC.